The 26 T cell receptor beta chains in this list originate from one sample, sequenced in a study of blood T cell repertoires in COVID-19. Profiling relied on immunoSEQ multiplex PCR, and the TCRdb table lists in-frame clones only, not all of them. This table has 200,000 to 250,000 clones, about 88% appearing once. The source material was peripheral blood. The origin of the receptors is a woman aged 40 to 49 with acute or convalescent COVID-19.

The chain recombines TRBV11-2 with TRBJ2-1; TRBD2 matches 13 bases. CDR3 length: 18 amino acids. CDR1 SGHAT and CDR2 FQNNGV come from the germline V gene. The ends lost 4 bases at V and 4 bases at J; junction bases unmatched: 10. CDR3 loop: CASSSWRLAGGLYNEQFF. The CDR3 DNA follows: TGTGCCAGCAGCTCCTGGAGACTAGCGGGAGGTCTTTACAATGAGCAGTTCTTC.

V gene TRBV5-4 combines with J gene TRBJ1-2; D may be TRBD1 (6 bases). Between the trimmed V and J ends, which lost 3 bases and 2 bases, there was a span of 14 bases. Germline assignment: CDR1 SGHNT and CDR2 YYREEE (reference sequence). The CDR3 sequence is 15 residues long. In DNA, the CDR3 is TGTGCCAGCAGCTCTCGGGGGGGGCCCAACTATGGCTACACCTTC. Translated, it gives CASSSRGGPNYGYTF.

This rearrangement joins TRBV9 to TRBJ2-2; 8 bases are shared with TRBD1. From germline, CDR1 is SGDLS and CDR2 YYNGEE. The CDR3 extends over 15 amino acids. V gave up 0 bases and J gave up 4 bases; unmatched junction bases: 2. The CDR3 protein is CASSVEQGGTGELFF. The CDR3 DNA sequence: TGTGCCAGCAGCGTAGAACAGGGGGGCACCGGGGAGCTGTTTTTT.

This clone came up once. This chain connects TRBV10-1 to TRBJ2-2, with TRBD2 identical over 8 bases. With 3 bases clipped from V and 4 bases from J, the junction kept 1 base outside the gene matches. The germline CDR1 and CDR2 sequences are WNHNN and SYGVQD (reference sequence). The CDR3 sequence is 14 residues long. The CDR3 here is CASSDRGGTGELFF. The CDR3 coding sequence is TGCGCCAGCAGTGACCGGGGGGGCACCGGGGAGCTGTTTTTT.

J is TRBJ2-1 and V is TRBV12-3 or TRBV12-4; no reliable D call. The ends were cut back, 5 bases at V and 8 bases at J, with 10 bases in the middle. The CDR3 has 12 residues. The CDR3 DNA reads TGTGCCAGCAGTACACGCGGTGATGAGCAGTTCTTC. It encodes CASSTRGDEQFF.

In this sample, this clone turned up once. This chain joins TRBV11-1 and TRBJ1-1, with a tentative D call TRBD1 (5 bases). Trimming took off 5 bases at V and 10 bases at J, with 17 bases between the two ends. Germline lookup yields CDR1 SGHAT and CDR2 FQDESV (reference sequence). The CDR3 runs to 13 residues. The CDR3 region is CASSDHQRRGAFF. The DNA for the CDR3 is TGTGCCAGCAGCGACCACCAGAGAAGGGGAGCTTTCTTT. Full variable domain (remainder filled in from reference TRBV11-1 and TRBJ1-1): EAEVAQSPRYKITEKSQAVAFWCDPISGHATLYWYRQILGQGPELLVQFQDESVVDDSQLPKDRFSAERLKGVDSTLKIQPAELGDSAMYLCASSDHQRRGAFFGQGTRLTVV.

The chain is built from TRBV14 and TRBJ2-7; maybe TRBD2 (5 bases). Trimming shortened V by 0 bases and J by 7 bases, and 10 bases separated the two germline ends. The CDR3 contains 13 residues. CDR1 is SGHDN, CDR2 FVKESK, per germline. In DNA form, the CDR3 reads TGTGCCAGCAGCCAAGAGAGACTAACGGAGCAGTACGTC. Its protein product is CASSQERLTEQYV.

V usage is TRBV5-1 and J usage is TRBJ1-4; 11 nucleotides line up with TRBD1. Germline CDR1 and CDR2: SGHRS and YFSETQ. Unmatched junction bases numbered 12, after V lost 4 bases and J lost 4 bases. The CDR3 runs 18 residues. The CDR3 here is CASSLRTGGLTNNEKLFF. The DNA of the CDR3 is TGCGCCAGCAGCCTGCGGACAGGGGGCCTTACTAATAATGAAAAACTGTTTTTT. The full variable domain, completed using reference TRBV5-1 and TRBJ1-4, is KAGVTQTPRYLIKTRGQQVTLSCSPISGHRSVSWYQQTPGQGLQFLFEYFSETQRNKGNFPGRFSGRQFSNSRSEMNVSTLELGDSALYLCASSLRTGGLTNNEKLFFGSGTQLSVL.

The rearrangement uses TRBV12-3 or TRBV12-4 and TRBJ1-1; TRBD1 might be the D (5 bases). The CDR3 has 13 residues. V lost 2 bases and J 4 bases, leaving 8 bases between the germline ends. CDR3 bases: TGTGCCAGCAGTTTAAAGCAGGGCACTGAAGCTTTCTTT. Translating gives CASSLKQGTEAFF.

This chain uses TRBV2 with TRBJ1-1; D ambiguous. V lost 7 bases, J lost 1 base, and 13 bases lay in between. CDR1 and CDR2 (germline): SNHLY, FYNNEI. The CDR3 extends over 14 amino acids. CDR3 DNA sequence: TGTGCCAGCATACAGCAAAATAGGAACACTGAAGCTTTCTTT. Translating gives CASIQQNRNTEAFF.

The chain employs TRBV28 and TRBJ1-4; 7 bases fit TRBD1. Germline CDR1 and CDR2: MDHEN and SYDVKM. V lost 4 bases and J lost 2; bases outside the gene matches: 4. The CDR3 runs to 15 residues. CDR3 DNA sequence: TGTGCCAGCAGTTGGGCGGGACAGACTAATGAAAAACTGTTTTTT. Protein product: CASSWAGQTNEKLFF.

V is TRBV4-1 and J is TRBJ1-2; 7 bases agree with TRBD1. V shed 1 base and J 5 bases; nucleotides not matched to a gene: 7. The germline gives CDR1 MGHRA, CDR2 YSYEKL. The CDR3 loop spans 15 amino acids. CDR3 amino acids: CASSQVGGREYGYTF. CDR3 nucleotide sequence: TGCGCCAGCAGCCAAGTAGGGGGCAGGGAGTATGGCTACACCTTC.

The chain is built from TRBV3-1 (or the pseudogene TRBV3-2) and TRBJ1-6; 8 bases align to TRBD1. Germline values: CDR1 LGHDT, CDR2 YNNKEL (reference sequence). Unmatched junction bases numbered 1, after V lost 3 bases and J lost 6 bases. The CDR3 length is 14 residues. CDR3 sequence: CASSQGQVNSPLHF. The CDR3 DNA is TGTGCCAGCAGCCAGGGACAGGTTAATTCACCCCTCCACTTT.

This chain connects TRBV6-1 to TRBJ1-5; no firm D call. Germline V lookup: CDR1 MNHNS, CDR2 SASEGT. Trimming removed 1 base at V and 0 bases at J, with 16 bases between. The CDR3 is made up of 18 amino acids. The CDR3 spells CASSEEPPGYNSNQPQHF. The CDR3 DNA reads TGTGCCAGCAGTGAAGAGCCTCCAGGATACAATAGCAATCAGCCCCAGCATTTT.

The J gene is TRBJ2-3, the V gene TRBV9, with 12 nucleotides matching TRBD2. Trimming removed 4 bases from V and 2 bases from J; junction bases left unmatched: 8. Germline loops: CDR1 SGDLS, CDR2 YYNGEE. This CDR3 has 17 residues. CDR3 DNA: TGTGCCAGCAGCTCACGACTAGCGGGGGACTTCACAGATACGCAGTATTTT. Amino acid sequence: CASSSRLAGDFTDTQYF.

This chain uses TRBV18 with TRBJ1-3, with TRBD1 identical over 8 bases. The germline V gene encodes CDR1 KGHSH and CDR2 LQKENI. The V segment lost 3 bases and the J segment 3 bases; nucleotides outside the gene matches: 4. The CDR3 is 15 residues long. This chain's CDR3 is CASSPGQGDGNTIYF. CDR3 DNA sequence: TGTGCCAGCTCACCTGGACAGGGAGATGGAAACACCATATATTTT.

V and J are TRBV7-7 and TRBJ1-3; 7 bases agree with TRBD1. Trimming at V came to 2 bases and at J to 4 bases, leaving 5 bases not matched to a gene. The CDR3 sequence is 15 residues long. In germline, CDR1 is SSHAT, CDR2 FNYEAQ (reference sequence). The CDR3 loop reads CASSLSRGPGNTIYF. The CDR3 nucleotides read TGTGCCAGCAGCTTATCGAGGGGGCCAGGAAACACCATATATTTT.

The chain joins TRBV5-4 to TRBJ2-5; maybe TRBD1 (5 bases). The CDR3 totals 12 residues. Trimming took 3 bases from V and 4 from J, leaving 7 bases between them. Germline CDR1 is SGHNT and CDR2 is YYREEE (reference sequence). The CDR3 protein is CASSWGGETQYF. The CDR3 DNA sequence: TGTGCCAGCAGCTGGGGCGGAGAGACCCAGTACTTC. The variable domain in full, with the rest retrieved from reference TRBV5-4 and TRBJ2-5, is ETGVTQSPTHLIKTRGQQVTLRCSSQSGHNTVSWYQQALGQGPQFIFQYYREEENGRGNFPPRFSGLQFPNYSSELNVNALELDDSALYLCASSWGGETQYFGPGTRLLVL.

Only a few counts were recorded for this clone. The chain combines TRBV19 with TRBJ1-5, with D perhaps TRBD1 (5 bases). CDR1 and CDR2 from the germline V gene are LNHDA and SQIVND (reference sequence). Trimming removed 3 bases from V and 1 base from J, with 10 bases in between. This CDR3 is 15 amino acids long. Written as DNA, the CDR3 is TGTGCCAGTAGTATTCTGACAGTGAGCAATCAGCCCCAGCATTTT. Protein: CASSILTVSNQPQHF. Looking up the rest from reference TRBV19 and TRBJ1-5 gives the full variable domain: DGGITQSPKYLFRKEGQNVTLSCEQNLNHDAMYWYRQDPGQGLRLIYYSQIVNDFQKGDIAEGYSVSREKKESFPLTVTSAQKNPTAFYLCASSILTVSNQPQHFGDGTRLSIL.

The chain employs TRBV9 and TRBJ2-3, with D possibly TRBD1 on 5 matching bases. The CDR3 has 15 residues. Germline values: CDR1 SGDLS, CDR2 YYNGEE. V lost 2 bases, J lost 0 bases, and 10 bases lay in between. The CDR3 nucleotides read TGTGCCAGCAGCGTCAGGGATTCGAGCACAGATACGCAGTATTTT. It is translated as CASSVRDSSTDTQYF.

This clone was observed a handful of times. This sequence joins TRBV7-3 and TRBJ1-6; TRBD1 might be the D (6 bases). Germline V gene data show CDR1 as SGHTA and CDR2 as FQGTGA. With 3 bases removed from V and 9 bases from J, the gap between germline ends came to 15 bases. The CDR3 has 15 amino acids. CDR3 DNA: TGTGCCAGCAGCTTGTCATCCAGGGGACCTTCACCCCTCCACTTT. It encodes CASSLSSRGPSPLHF.

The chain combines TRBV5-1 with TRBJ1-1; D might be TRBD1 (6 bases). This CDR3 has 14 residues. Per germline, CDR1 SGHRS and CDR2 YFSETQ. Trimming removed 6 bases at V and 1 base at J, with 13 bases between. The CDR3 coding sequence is TGCGCCAGCACTCCGGGACACCAGAACACTGAAGCTTTCTTT. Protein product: CASTPGHQNTEAFF. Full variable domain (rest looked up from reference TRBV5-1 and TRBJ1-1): KAGVTQTPRYLIKTRGQQVTLSCSPISGHRSVSWYQQTPGQGLQFLFEYFSETQRNKGNFPGRFSGRQFSNSRSEMNVSTLELGDSALYLCASTPGHQNTEAFFGQGTRLTVV.

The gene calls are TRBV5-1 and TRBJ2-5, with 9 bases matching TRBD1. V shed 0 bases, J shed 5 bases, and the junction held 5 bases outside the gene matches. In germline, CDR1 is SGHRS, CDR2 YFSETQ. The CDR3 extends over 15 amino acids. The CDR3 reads CASSLDRGPRETQYF. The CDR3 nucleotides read TGCGCCAGCAGCTTGGACAGGGGGCCTCGGGAGACCCAGTACTTC. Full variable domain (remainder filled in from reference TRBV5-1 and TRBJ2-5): KAGVTQTPRYLIKTRGQQVTLSCSPISGHRSVSWYQQTPGQGLQFLFEYFSETQRNKGNFPGRFSGRQFSNSRSEMNVSTLELGDSALYLCASSLDRGPRETQYFGPGTRLLVL.

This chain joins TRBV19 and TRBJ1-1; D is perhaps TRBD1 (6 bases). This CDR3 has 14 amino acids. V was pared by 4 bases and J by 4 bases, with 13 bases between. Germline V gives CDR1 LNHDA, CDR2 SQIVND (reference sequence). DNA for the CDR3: TGTGCCAGTAGTAGGGGGGGGCAATCCACTGAAGCTTTCTTT. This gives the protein CASSRGGQSTEAFF.

As DNA, the CDR3 is TGTGCCAGCAGCCAAAGGGTGGGCGGGGGAATAGAGACCCAGTACTTC. The encoded protein is CASSQRVGGGIETQYF. The chain couples TRBV3-1 (or the pseudogene TRBV3-2) to TRBJ2-5; 7 bases fit TRBD2. Germline V gene sequence: CDR1 LGHDT, CDR2 YNNKEL (reference sequence). The V gene end was trimmed by 2 bases and the J gene end by 4 bases; junction bases not matched to a gene: 10. The CDR3 is 16 residues long.

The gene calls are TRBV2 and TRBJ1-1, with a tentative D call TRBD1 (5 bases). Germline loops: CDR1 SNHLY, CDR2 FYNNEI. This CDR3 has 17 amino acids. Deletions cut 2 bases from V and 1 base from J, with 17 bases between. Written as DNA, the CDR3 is TGTGCCAGCAGTGAACTGTGGCAGGGCTTGGGGAACACTGAAGCTTTCTTT. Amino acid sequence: CASSELWQGLGNTEAFF.